This is a list of T cell receptor beta chains from one sample in a study of blood T cell repertoires in COVID-19. Sequencing was performed with immunoSEQ multiplex PCR; in TCRdb, only in-frame clones are kept and a portion is missing. Found here are 300,000 or so clones, more than 75% of them singletons; the top ten hold roughly 1%. Sequencing was performed on PBMCs or T cells enriched from blood (not recorded which). These receptors were collected from a woman between 25 and 40 years old who had recovered from COVID-19. Each CDR3 is given without its conserved first and last residue. Not all rows give a size; the values are once, few, many and, for expanded clones, a class.

clone_size | v_call | cdr3_aa
NA | TRBV5-1 | ASSINGASGANVLT
NA | TRBV4-1 | ASSQSVTNYGYT
NA | TRBV28 | ASSTPGLRKTQY
NA | TRBV18 | ASSRDSAEAF
once | TRBV6-5 | ASSTRDTSIRTIY
NA | TRBV11-3 | ASSLDKRSPLH
NA | TRBV7-8 | ASSRDRNSNEKLF
NA | TRBV3-1/TRBV3-2 | ASSQGTPTEAF
NA | TRBV30 | AWASVGGIGNSPLH
NA | TRBV2 | ASRRQGSDQPQH
NA | TRBV28 | ASSFRGQGTEAF
NA | TRBV12-3/TRBV12-4 | ASSSDRVV
NA | TRBV3-1/TRBV3-2 | ASQGGAYEQY
NA | TRBV24-1 | ATSESQGLGGYT
NA | TRBV3-1/TRBV3-2 | ASSQDPRNYGYT
NA | TRBV5-5 | ASSLIGLAGALQY
NA | TRBV6-5 | ASSWGTGVNTGELF
NA | TRBV2 | ASSERGGPHGYT
NA | TRBV9 | ASSVATGVQETQY
NA | TRBV10-3 | AISDPGTGKNIQY
NA | TRBV5-1 | ASSFDRGHNEKLF
NA | TRBV7-2 | ASRWDRGSNTEAF
NA | TRBV5-1 | ASSLVGQQNYGYT
NA | TRBV5-6 | ASTLRTASSGNTIY
NA | TRBV19 | ASSIEGRGSPLH
NA | TRBV5-4 | ASSPGSGGAYSTDTQY
once | TRBV6-2/TRBV6-3 | ASSQYRGANQPQH
few | TRBV5-6 | ASSLLFPTGALNTGGLF
NA | TRBV18 | ASSPQKITGNEQF
NA | TRBV29-1 | STAPGQGNQGYGYT
NA | TRBV20-1 | SAPERGGYT
NA | TRBV5-4 | ASNGGMGTEAF
NA | TRBV5-4 | ASSQREGEQF
NA | TRBV29-1 | SVVGRTDTEAF
NA | TRBV7-2 | ASSPQPGGPGGELF
NA | TRBV6-5 | ASSYSGTGSSPLH
few | TRBV30 | ACPGQGLYEQY
NA | TRBV28 | ASTRGPETQY
NA | TRBV13 | ASSLGGTGALEQY
NA | TRBV14 | ASSPTVRDSEQF
NA | TRBV28 | ASRLGTTKYT
NA | TRBV6-2/TRBV6-3 | ASSYGLRGLGSRNQPQH
NA | TRBV28 | ASSLRLSPLH
NA | TRBV19 | ASSTTGSYEQY
NA | TRBV24-1 | ATSPGTGGTTGELF
NA | TRBV29-1 | SVSRDREDNEQF